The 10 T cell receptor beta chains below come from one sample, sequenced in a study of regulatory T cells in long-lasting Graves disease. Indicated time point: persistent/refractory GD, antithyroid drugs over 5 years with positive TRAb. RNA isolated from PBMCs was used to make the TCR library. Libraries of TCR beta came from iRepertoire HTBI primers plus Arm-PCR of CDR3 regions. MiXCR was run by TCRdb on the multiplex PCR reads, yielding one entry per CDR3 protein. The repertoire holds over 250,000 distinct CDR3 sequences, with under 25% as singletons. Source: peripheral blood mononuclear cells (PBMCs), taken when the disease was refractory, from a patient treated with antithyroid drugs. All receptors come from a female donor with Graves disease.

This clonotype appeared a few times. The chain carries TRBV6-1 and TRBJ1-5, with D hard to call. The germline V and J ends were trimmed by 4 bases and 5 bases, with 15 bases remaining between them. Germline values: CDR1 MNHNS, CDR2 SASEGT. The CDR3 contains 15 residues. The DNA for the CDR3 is TGTGCCAGCAGTGGCTCGCTATCCCCCTATCAGCCCCAGCATTTT. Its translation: CASSGSLSPYQPQHF.

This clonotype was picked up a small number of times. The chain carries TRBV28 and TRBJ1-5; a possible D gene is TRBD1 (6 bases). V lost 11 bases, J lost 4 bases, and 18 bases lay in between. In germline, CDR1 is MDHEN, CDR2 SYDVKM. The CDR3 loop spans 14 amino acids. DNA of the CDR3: TGTGCCTTGGCCGCACAGGGACAAAATCAGCCCCAGCATTTT. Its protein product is CALAAQGQNQPQHF.

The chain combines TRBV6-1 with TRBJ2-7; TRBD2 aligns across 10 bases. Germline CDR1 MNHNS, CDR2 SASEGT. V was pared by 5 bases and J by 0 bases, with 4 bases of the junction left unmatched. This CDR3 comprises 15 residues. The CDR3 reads CASSRTSGLSYEQYF. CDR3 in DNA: TGTGCCAGCAGTCGGACTAGCGGCCTCTCCTACGAGCAGTACTTC.

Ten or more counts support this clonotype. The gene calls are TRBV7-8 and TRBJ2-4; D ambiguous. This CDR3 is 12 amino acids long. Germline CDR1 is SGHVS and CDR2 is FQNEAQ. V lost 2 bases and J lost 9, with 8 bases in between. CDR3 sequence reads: CASSLPPGIQYF. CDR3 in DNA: TGTGCCAGCAGCTTACCCCCAGGCATTCAGTACTTC.

The chain's CDR3 is CASSVSGMFPYEQYF. DNA of the CDR3: TGTGCCAGCAGCGTAAGCGGGATGTTCCCCTACGAGCAGTACTTC. J is TRBJ2-7 and V is TRBV3-1; 7 bases agree with TRBD2. The CDR3 is 15 residues long. The J segment lost 2 bases and the V segment lost 5 bases, leaving 9 bases of the junction unmatched. The germline gives CDR1 LGHDT, CDR2 YNNKEL (reference sequence).

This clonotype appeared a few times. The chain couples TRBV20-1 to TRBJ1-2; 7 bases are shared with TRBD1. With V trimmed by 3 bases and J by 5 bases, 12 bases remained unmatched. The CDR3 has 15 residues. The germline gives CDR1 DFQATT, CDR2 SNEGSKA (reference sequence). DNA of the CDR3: TGCAGTGCTAGCGAACGAGACAGGGTGGGTTATGGCTACACCTTC. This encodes CSASERDRVGYGYTF.

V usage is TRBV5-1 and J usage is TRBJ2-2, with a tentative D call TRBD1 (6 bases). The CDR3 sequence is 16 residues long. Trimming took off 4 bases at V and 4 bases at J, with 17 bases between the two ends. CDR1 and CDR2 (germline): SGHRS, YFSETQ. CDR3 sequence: CASSERAGAFTGELFF. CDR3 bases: TGCGCCAGCAGCGAACGTGCAGGGGCCTTCACCGGGGAGCTGTTTTTT.

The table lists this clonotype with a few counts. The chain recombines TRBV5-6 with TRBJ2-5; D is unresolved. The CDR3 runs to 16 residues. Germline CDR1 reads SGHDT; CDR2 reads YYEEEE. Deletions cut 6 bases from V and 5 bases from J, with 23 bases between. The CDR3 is CASNTKGWGVLETQYF. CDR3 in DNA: TGTGCCAGCAACACCAAGGGCTGGGGTGTCCTGGAGACCCAGTACTTC.

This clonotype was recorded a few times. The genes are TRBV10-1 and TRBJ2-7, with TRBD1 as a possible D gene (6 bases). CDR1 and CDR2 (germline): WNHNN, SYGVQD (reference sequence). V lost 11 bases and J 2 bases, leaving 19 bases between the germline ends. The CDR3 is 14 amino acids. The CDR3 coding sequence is TGCGCCCCAGGGACATTCAGGGAGACCTACGAGCAGTACTTC. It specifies CAPGTFRETYEQYF.

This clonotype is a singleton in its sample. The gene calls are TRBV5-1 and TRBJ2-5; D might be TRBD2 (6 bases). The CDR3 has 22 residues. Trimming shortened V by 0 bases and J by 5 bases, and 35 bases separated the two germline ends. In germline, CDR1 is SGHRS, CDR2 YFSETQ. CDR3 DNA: TGCGCCAGCAGCTTGGCTAGAGGGCCGAGGCCTATCGGGAGAAGCGGCTGGGAGACCCAGTACTTC. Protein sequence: CASSLARGPRPIGRSGWETQYF.